This record looks at one T cell receptor beta chain sequence and its context. Its antigen is as yet unknown. These data come from a study of T cell responses to AZD1222 COVID-19 vaccine. Study-wide findings and caveats: Clonal diversity was possibly underestimated; the donors were predominantly white British and more often female. After the peak T cell response, and only then, were repertoires sampled. Per reports, nearly half of all spike-specific TCRs target regions that are unmutated in variants.

The protocol was immunoSEQ multiplex PCR, while the TCRdb copy is restricted to in-frame clones and leaves out a portion. The table shows fewer than 200,000 clones, with about 90% occurring only once. Germline lookup yields CDR1 LGHDT and CDR2 YNNKEL (reference sequence). V was pared by 1 base and J by 3 bases, with 6 bases of the junction left unmatched. The CDR3 loop spans 15 amino acids. Sample: peripheral blood, taken 28 days after the second dose of the MenACWY control vaccine. The chain has TRBV3-1 (or the pseudogene TRBV3-2) and TRBJ2-7; TRBD1 matches 7 bases. The clonotype was recovered from an adult who received the MenACWY meningococcal vaccine as a control. The CDR3 sequence: CASSQGRDSLYEQYF. In nucleotides, the CDR3 is TGTGCCAGCAGCCAAGGCCGGGACAGCCTCTACGAGCAGTACTTC.